The clone carrying this TCR beta chain was counted between two and nine times. One entry per CDR3 protein, called by TCRdb with MiXCR from the 5' RACE reads. Of more than 400,000 distinct CDR3 sequences listed, nearly 15% are singletons. Germline V gives CDR1 SGHRS, CDR2 YFSETQ. This CDR3 spans 15 amino acids. Trimming pared 4 bases from V and 1 base from J, leaving 14 bases between. The data were taken from a study of identical twins. These same records also appear under a second study, on yellow fever vaccine responses in identical twins.

This TCR derives from a woman aged 18-29 years in good health. The sample taken for sequencing was CD4+ T cells sorted from blood. The V and J genes are TRBV5-1 and TRBJ1-1; D is uncertain. This chain's CDR3 is CASSLAPGTNTEAFF. The CDR3 nucleotides read TGCGCCAGCAGCCTGGCCCCCGGCACGAACACTGAAGCTTTCTTT.